This T cell receptor (beta chain) was captured by sequencing in a study of T-cell reconstitution after alpha-beta-depleted transplantation in children. A library of TCRbeta sequences, prepared with unique molecular identifiers, was generated. TCRdb reprocessed the PCR reads with MiXCR, giving one entry per CDR3 protein. This sample has some 530,000 distinct CDR3 sequences, with roughly an eighth found just once. Trimming removed 0 bases at V and 9 bases at J, with 12 bases between. CDR1 is SGHDN, CDR2 FVKESK, per germline. The CDR3 consists of 14 residues. This clonotype showed up just a few times. The chain is built from TRBV14 and TRBJ2-1, with a tentative D call TRBD1 (6 bases). The source is a human donor who donated a stem cell graft to a child with combined immunodeficiency. The sequences come from PBMCs from the stem cell graft donor, collected from the stem cell graft. CDR3 coding DNA: TGTGCCAGCAGCCAAGATTTTCAGGGGACTGAGCAGTTCTTC. Translation: CASSQDFQGTEQFF.